Shown below are 27 T cell receptor beta chains from a single sample sequenced in a study of blood T cell repertoires in COVID-19. TCRdb's copy holds only in-frame clones and misses some; the assay was immunoSEQ multiplex PCR. The table records 110,000 or so clones, over 80% of them present only once. Material for sequencing was peripheral blood. These TCRs come from a woman aged 50 to 60 with acute or convalescent COVID-19.

The CDR3 loop is CASSFPGQGTLHF. Here the CDR3 DNA reads TGTGCCAGCAGTTTCCCGGGACAGGGGACCCTCCACTTT. V and J are TRBV28 and TRBJ1-6; 10 bases are shared with TRBD1. J gave up 14 bases and V 3 bases, and 4 bases lay outside the gene matches. Per the germline V gene, CDR1 is MDHEN and CDR2 is SYDVKM. The length of the CDR3 is 13 residues.

The chain joins TRBV6-5 to TRBJ1-6; D is ambiguous. V lost 7 bases and J lost 4, with 11 bases in between. CDR1 is MNHEY, CDR2 SVGAGI, per germline. The CDR3 runs to 14 residues. The CDR3 coding sequence is TGTGCCAGCAAAGCGGAACATTATAATTCACCCCTCCACTTT. This translates into CASKAEHYNSPLHF.

This rearrangement joins TRBV6-2 or TRBV6-3 to TRBJ2-1; TRBD1 might be the D (6 bases). V lost 0 bases to trimming and J lost 1 base, with 16 bases between them. The CDR3 totals 18 residues. Germline CDR1 MNHEY, CDR2 SVGEGT. CDR3 residues: CASSYSPTGKRSYNEQFF. The CDR3 DNA reads as TGTGCCAGCAGTTACTCCCCAACAGGGAAAAGGTCCTACAATGAGCAGTTCTTC.

V and J are TRBV19 and TRBJ1-5; 7 bases line up with TRBD1. CDR1 is LNHDA and CDR2 is SQIVND in the germline V gene (reference sequence). CDR3 length: 15 amino acids. V dropped 3 bases and J dropped 5; count of bases not matched to a gene: 7. For the CDR3, the DNA is TGTGCCAGTAGTATTGGCCAGGGGGTCTATCAGCCCCAGCATTTT. Protein product: CASSIGQGVYQPQHF.

The rearrangement joins TRBV7-9 to TRBJ1-2; D gene unclear. With 5 bases removed from V and 6 bases from J, the gap between germline ends came to 13 bases. The germline CDR1 and CDR2 sequences are SEHNR and FQNEAQ (reference sequence). The CDR3 runs to 13 residues. The CDR3 DNA follows: TGTGCCAGCAGCCCCTACCAGGTGGATGGCTACACCTTC. It codes for CASSPYQVDGYTF.

This chain joins TRBV2 and TRBJ2-3; TRBD2 matches at 13 bases. This CDR3 region has 18 residues. V shed 4 bases, J shed 6 bases, and the junction held 13 bases outside the gene matches. Germline lookup yields CDR1 SNHLY and CDR2 FYNNEI. Here the CDR3 DNA reads TGTGCCAGCAGTGGAACGTACGGACTAGCGGGAGTAGGGGATACGCAGTATTTT. Translating gives CASSGTYGLAGVGDTQYF.

The J gene is TRBJ2-2, the V gene TRBV7-2; 7 bases match TRBD1. Unmatched junction bases numbered 7, after V lost 4 bases and J lost 5 bases. CDR1 and CDR2 from the germline V gene are SGHTA and FQGNSA. The CDR3 has 15 amino acids. CDR3 in DNA: TGTGCCAGCAGCTCACAGACAGGGACGACCGGGGAGCTGTTTTTT. Its protein product is CASSSQTGTTGELFF.

In regard to this clone: The junction differs from germline at one of its ends, possibly a read error. The chain recombines TRBV7-9 with TRBJ1-1; D is undetermined. CDR1 and CDR2 from the germline V gene are SEHNR and FQNEAQ (reference sequence). CDR3 length equals 14 residues. The CDR3 coding sequence is TGTGCCAGCAGCACCCCTTACCAACAAGAGACACCGCGCTTT. This encodes CASSTPYQQETPRF. Full variable domain (rest looked up from reference TRBV7-9 and TRBJ1-1): DTGVSQNPRHKITKRGQNVTFRCDPISEHNRLYWYRQTLGQGPEFLTYFQNEAQLEKSRLLSDRFSAERPKGSFSTLEIQRTEQGDSAMYLCASSTPYQQETPRFGQGTRLTVV.

In its sample, this clone was seen once. The same CDR3 arises from other DNA sequences in this sample as well. The chain joins TRBV9 to TRBJ1-6; D remains ambiguous. Germline V gene lookup returns CDR1 SGDLS and CDR2 YYNGEE. Trimming removed 0 bases from V and 8 bases from J, with 6 bases in between. The CDR3 runs 13 residues. CDR3 coding DNA: TGTGCCAGCAGCGTAGGTCGGGATTCACCCCTCCACTTT. This codes for CASSVGRDSPLHF. Full variable domain (outside the CDR3, taken from reference TRBV9 and TRBJ1-6): DSGVTQTPKHLITATGQRVTLRCSPRSGDLSVYWYQQSLDQGLQFLIQYYNGEERAKGNILERFSAQQFPDLHSELNLSSLELGDSALYFCASSVGRDSPLHFGNGTRLTVT.

In this sample, this clone turned up a few times. CDR3 nucleotides: TGTGCCAGCAGCTTAGGGACTTTAGGGGATACGCAGTATTTT. Protein sequence: CASSLGTLGDTQYF. This chain uses TRBV7-9 with TRBJ2-3; tentatively, D is TRBD2 (5 bases). The CDR3 runs 14 residues. The germline V and J ends were trimmed by 1 base and 6 bases, with 11 bases remaining between them. The V gene's germline CDR1 is SEHNR and CDR2 FQNEAQ (reference sequence).

This clone was observed a handful of times. This chain joins TRBV2 and TRBJ1-2; 12 bases match TRBD1. CDR3 length equals 15 residues. The V and J ends lost 9 bases and 8 bases, in that order; junction bases with no gene match: 13. CDR1 SNHLY and CDR2 FYNNEI come from the germline V gene. In DNA, the CDR3 is TGTGCCAGTCAATGGACGGGACAGGGGGCGAAAGGCTACACCTTC. Its translation: CASQWTGQGAKGYTF.

The genes are TRBV6-2 or TRBV6-3 and TRBJ2-7, with TRBD1 matching over 7 bases. Germline V lookup: CDR1 MNHEY, CDR2 SVGEGT. With 2 bases clipped from V and 2 bases from J, the junction kept 6 bases outside the gene matches. This CDR3 region has 15 residues. This CDR3 is CASSYRKGATYEQYF. CDR3 nucleotide sequence: TGTGCCAGCAGTTACCGTAAGGGGGCTACCTACGAGCAGTACTTC.

The chain employs TRBV5-4 and TRBJ2-7, with a tentative D call TRBD2 (5 bases). Trimming took off 6 bases at V and 0 bases at J, with 13 bases between the two ends. The CDR3 runs 14 residues. Germline V gives CDR1 SGHNT, CDR2 YYREEE (reference sequence). The CDR3 is CASTGESSSYEQYF. CDR3 nucleotides: TGTGCCAGCACTGGGGAGTCCAGCTCCTACGAGCAGTACTTC.

This chain joins TRBV19 and TRBJ2-3; TRBD1 might be the D (5 bases). With 2 bases removed from V and 6 bases from J, the gap between germline ends came to 15 bases. The length of the CDR3 is 15 residues. Per germline, CDR1 LNHDA and CDR2 SQIVND (reference sequence). In DNA form, the CDR3 reads TGTGCCAGTAGTATAATGGGGCAGGGAAGCGATACGCAGTATTTT. Amino acid sequence: CASSIMGQGSDTQYF.

This clone was recorded only once. The chain employs TRBV30 and TRBJ1-3; 7 bases line up with TRBD1. The CDR3 consists of 13 residues. CDR1 and CDR2 from the germline V gene are GTSNPN and SVGIG (reference sequence). Germline trimming cut 4 bases from V and 8 bases from J; bases unmatched to any gene: 8. For the CDR3, the DNA is TGTGCCTGGAATACAGGGGTCCGGGACACCATATATTTT. Amino acids: CAWNTGVRDTIYF.

This rearrangement joins TRBV6-5 to TRBJ2-7, with D unresolved. Per the germline V gene, CDR1 is MNHEY and CDR2 is SVGAGI. V dropped 2 bases and J dropped 1 base, with 9 bases sitting between them. The CDR3 runs 14 residues. CDR3 region: CASSYRGLSYEQYF. As DNA, the CDR3 is TGTGCCAGCAGTTACCGAGGCCTTTCCTACGAGCAGTACTTC.

This chain connects TRBV7-8 to TRBJ2-5; 13 bases agree with TRBD2. With 2 bases clipped from V and 5 bases from J, the junction kept 5 bases outside the gene matches. The CDR3 runs to 16 residues. Germline V gene sequence: CDR1 SGHVS, CDR2 FQNEAQ. The CDR3 is CASSLPGLAGMETQYF. The CDR3 coding sequence is TGTGCCAGCAGCTTACCGGGACTAGCGGGAATGGAGACCCAGTACTTC.

This clone was recorded only once. CDR3 sequence: CASSETTGGAGANVLTF. The CDR3 bases are TGTGCCAGCAGCGAGACGACAGGGGGCGCTGGGGCCAACGTCCTGACTTTC. This chain joins TRBV9 and TRBJ2-6; 10 nucleotides agree with TRBD1. The CDR3 totals 17 residues. CDR1 is SGDLS, CDR2 YYNGEE, per germline. V was clipped by 3 bases and J by 2 bases; unmatched bases: 5.

This chain connects TRBV6-1 to TRBJ2-1; D is perhaps TRBD1 (6 bases). CDR3 length: 15 residues. From germline, CDR1 is MNHNS and CDR2 SASEGT. Trimming shortened V by 0 bases and J by 7 bases, and 13 bases separated the two germline ends. The CDR3 region has the DNA TGTGCCAGCAGTGAAGCGGGCAGGGGAAATAATGAGCAGTTCTTC. This sequence encodes CASSEAGRGNNEQFF.

The chain has TRBV7-2 and TRBJ2-2; 8 nucleotides line up with TRBD2. V shed 6 bases and J 4 bases; nucleotides not matched to a gene: 13. The V gene's germline CDR1 is SGHTA and CDR2 FQGNSA. This CDR3 has 17 amino acids. The CDR3 spells CASSFSGTRGSTGELFF. In nucleotides, the CDR3 is TGTGCCAGCAGTTTTTCCGGGACTAGAGGGAGCACCGGGGAGCTGTTTTTT.

This clone was detected only a few times. The chain links TRBV7-8 to TRBJ1-1, with TRBD1 matching 7 bases. V lost 8 bases to trimming and J lost 6 bases; unmatched junction nucleotides: 9. The CDR3 is 13 residues long. Germline CDR1 reads SGHVS; CDR2 reads FQNEAQ. The CDR3 nucleotides are TGTGCCAGCGACAGGGCGATTGGAGCTGAAGCTTTCTTT. It yields the protein CASDRAIGAEAFF.

This rearrangement joins TRBV11-2 to TRBJ2-1; 12 nucleotides agree with TRBD2. The CDR3 is 18 residues long. Germline V lookup: CDR1 SGHAT, CDR2 FQNNGV. With 1 base clipped from V and 7 bases from J, the junction kept 11 bases outside the gene matches. CDR3 DNA: TGTGCCAGCAGCTTAGTGGCTAGCGGGGGGGCCTTTCAAAATGAGCAGTTCTTC. Protein product: CASSLVASGGAFQNEQFF.

This clone has more than one count but fewer than ten. V gene TRBV25-1 combines with J gene TRBJ2-1; 15 bases map to TRBD2. The CDR3 has 16 amino acids. Germline V gives CDR1 MGHDK, CDR2 SYGVNS. The trim removed 6 bases at V and 9 bases at J, leaving 9 bases unmatched. The CDR3 bases are TGTGCCAGCAGCACCGGGACTAGCGGGGGGAGAAGTGAGCAGTTCTTC. Protein product: CASSTGTSGGRSEQFF. The variable domain in full, with the rest retrieved from reference TRBV25-1 and TRBJ2-1, is EADIYQTPRYLVIGTGKKITLECSQTMGHDKMYWYQQDPGMELHLIHYSYGVNSTEKGDLSSESTVSRIRTEHFPLTLESARPSHTSQYLCASSTGTSGGRSEQFFGPGTRLTVL.

The chain recombines TRBV6-5 with TRBJ1-5, with D possibly TRBD1 on 6 matching bases. V dropped 11 bases and J dropped 6 bases, with 20 bases sitting between them. Looked up from germline, CDR1 is MNHEY and CDR2 is SVGAGI. This CDR3 has 14 amino acids. CDR3 nucleotide sequence: TGTGCCTCCAAGGTCAGGGGCGCGAGTCAGCCCCAGCATTTT. The encoded protein is CASKVRGASQPQHF.

The chain is built from TRBV27 and TRBJ2-2; TRBD2 matches 7 bases. V was pared by 3 bases and J by 7 bases, with 8 bases of the junction left unmatched. The CDR3 extends over 15 amino acids. Germline CDR1 reads MNHEY; CDR2 reads SMNVEV (reference sequence). The CDR3 nucleotides are TGTGCCAGCAGTTTTTCGGGGGGAGGGGTCGGGGAGCTGTTTTTT. Protein sequence: CASSFSGGGVGELFF.

The chain is built from TRBV7-6 and TRBJ1-1; 7 bases map to TRBD1. V shed 2 bases and J 5 bases; nucleotides not matched to a gene: 14. The CDR3 extends over 17 amino acids. The germline CDR1 and CDR2 sequences are SGHVS and FNYEAQ. In DNA form, the CDR3 reads TGTGCCAGCAGCTTATTTAGTGCAGGGGGAATGGAGACTGAAGCTTTCTTT. The encoded protein is CASSLFSAGGMETEAFF.

This chain links TRBV4-3 with TRBJ2-6; 7 bases map to TRBD1. The V and J ends lost 4 bases and 4 bases, in that order; junction bases with no gene match: 10. The CDR3 consists of 17 residues. CDR1 and CDR2 from the germline V gene are LGHNA and YSLEER. The CDR3: CASSPTVGGAGANVLTF. Written as DNA, the CDR3 is TGCGCCAGCAGCCCCACCGTAGGGGGCGCAGGGGCCAACGTCCTGACTTTC.